Presented here are 24 T cell receptor beta chains from one specimen sequenced in a study of blood T cell repertoires in COVID-19. Repertoires were generated with immunoSEQ multiplex PCR, while TCRdb's copy carries only in-frame clones and drops some. This table holds some 85,000 clones, 80% to 90% found once. Sequencing was done on a sample of peripheral blood. The source is a man aged 50 or older with acute or convalescent COVID-19.

The J gene is TRBJ1-3, the V gene TRBV6-5; 9 nucleotides match TRBD1. V lost 6 bases and J lost 0; bases outside the gene matches: 3. Looked up from germline, CDR1 is MNHEY and CDR2 is SVGAGI. This CDR3 has 15 amino acids. The CDR3 DNA is TGTGCCAGCAGATCGGGACAGGGCTCTGGAAACACCATATATTTT. Translation gives CASRSGQGSGNTIYF.

The genes are TRBV7-9 and TRBJ2-1; a possible D gene is TRBD1 (6 bases). The CDR3 extends over 13 amino acids. Trimming cost V 6 bases and J 6 bases, with 12 bases left between them. The germline V gene encodes CDR1 SEHNR and CDR2 FQNEAQ (reference sequence). The CDR3 bases are TGTGCCAGCAGACTAACAGGGTCCAATGAGCAGTTCTTC. It yields the protein CASRLTGSNEQFF.

The chain couples TRBV5-6 to TRBJ2-5; a weak D match, TRBD2 (7 bases). The CDR3 is made up of 17 amino acids. Germline lookup yields CDR1 SGHDT and CDR2 YYEEEE. Trimming stripped 4 bases from V and 0 bases from J, with 19 bases between. The CDR3 DNA reads TGTGCCAGCAGCGGGTGGGGGGGGCCCCAGTACCAAGAGACCCAGTACTTC. This codes for CASSGWGGPQYQETQYF.

Comments on this clone: Germline is not matched at one junction end, which may reflect a read error. The gene calls are TRBV7-7 and TRBJ1-4, with a tentative D call TRBD1 (5 bases). This CDR3 region has 15 residues. The V gene's germline CDR1 is SSHAT and CDR2 FNYEAQ (reference sequence). Here the CDR3 reads CASSLQGNPNEKLFF. The CDR3, as DNA: TGTGCTAGCAGCTTGCAGGGTAACCCTAATGAAAAACTGTTTTTT.

This chain uses TRBV19 with TRBJ2-7, with a weak D call TRBD1 (7 bases). The germline V gene encodes CDR1 LNHDA and CDR2 SQIVND (reference sequence). This CDR3 spans 14 amino acids. V was cut by 7 bases and J by 5 bases, with 18 bases left in between. The CDR3 region has the DNA TGTGCCAGTACTCCGACAGGGAGGAAGCACGAGCAGTACTTC. Protein product: CASTPTGRKHEQYF.

This clone occurred a few times. V is TRBV6-2 or TRBV6-3 and J is TRBJ2-1; TRBD1 is a possible D gene (6 bases). Trimming took 6 bases from V and 3 from J, leaving 12 bases between them. The CDR3 extends over 14 amino acids. Per germline, CDR1 MNHEY and CDR2 SVGEGT. The CDR3 region has the DNA TGTGCCAGCAGCCGGACAGTGTTCTACAATGAGCAGTTCTTC. This translates into CASSRTVFYNEQFF.

This clone has a single count. This chain joins TRBV29-1 and TRBJ1-5; 8 nucleotides agree with TRBD1. V gave up 7 bases and J gave up 5 bases; unmatched junction bases: 10. This CDR3 spans 14 amino acids. Germline V gene lookup returns CDR1 SQVTM and CDR2 ANQGSEA. The CDR3 protein is CSALGQGKYQPQHF. For the CDR3, the DNA is TGCAGCGCTCTTGGACAGGGTAAGTATCAGCCCCAGCATTTT. The whole variable domain, filled in from reference TRBV29-1 and TRBJ1-5, reads SAVISQKPSRDICQRGTSLTIQCQVDSQVTMMFWYRQQPGQSLTLIATANQGSEATYESGFVIDKFPISRPNLTFSTLTVSNMSPEDSSIYLCSALGQGKYQPQHFGDGTRLSIL.

V is TRBV12-5 and J is TRBJ1-5; D call uncertain. The germline V gene encodes CDR1 LGHNT and CDR2 FRNRAP. V shed 8 bases and J shed 0 bases, with 11 bases lying between them. The CDR3 length is 14 residues. The CDR3 DNA follows: TGTGCTAGTAACAGAGACTATAGCAATCAGCCCCAGCATTTT. It yields the protein CASNRDYSNQPQHF.

The genes are TRBV5-6 and TRBJ1-1; D might be TRBD1 (6 bases). From germline, CDR1 is SGHDT and CDR2 YYEEEE. CDR3 length equals 13 residues. V shed 3 bases and J shed 6 bases, with 12 bases lying between them. The CDR3 nucleotides read TGTGCCAGCAGCTGGACGGACAGCCCTGAAGCTTTCTTT. This translates into CASSWTDSPEAFF.

The V and J genes are TRBV9 and TRBJ1-2, with 9 bases identical to TRBD1. V shed 2 bases, J shed 4 bases, and the junction held 6 bases outside the gene matches. The CDR3 is made up of 15 amino acids. Germline lookup yields CDR1 SGDLS and CDR2 YYNGEE. The chain's CDR3 is CASSVSDRGGYGYTF. The CDR3 DNA sequence: TGTGCCAGCAGCGTCTCAGACAGGGGGGGCTATGGCTACACCTTC.

J is TRBJ1-6 and V is TRBV6-1; D perhaps matches TRBD1 (6 bases). This CDR3 comprises 14 residues. V was clipped by 2 bases and J by 8 bases, with 10 bases between them. Germline CDR1 MNHNS, CDR2 SASEGT. The CDR3 is CASSEKDSYSPLHF. The CDR3 DNA follows: TGTGCCAGCAGTGAAAAGGACAGCTATTCACCCCTCCACTTT.

The chain links TRBV6-5 to TRBJ1-3; weak D call: TRBD1 (5 bases). Germline V gives CDR1 MNHEY, CDR2 SVGAGI. V lost 0 bases to trimming and J lost 8 bases, with 11 bases between them. The CDR3 spans 14 residues. CDR3 sequence (DNA): TGTGCCAGCAGTTACTCGAAGGGGTGGCACACCATATATTTT. Translating it yields CASSYSKGWHTIYF.

J is TRBJ2-7 and V is TRBV5-4, with 7 bases that match TRBD1. V shed 4 bases, J shed 5 bases, and the junction held 6 bases outside the gene matches. The V gene's germline CDR1 is SGHNT and CDR2 YYREEE (reference sequence). This CDR3 has 13 residues. The chain's CDR3 is CASSPWDSHEQYV. DNA for the CDR3: TGTGCCAGCAGCCCATGGGACAGCCACGAGCAGTACGTC.

The chain has TRBV5-5 and TRBJ2-1, with 8 nucleotides matching TRBD2. Unmatched junction bases numbered 16, after V lost 0 bases and J lost 5 bases. CDR1 is SGHKS and CDR2 is YYEKEE in the germline V gene (reference sequence). This CDR3 spans 19 amino acids. The CDR3 coding sequence is TGTGCCAGCAGCTTGGCCGGTGGCGGGGGGCCTATCATTCACAATGAGCAGTTCTTC. Amino acid sequence: CASSLAGGGGPIIHNEQFF.

This clone was counted between two and nine times. J is TRBJ1-6 and V is TRBV7-3; a possible D gene is TRBD1 (5 bases). Germline CDR1 is SGHTA and CDR2 is FQGTGA. The V gene lost 2 bases and the J gene lost 7 bases, with 6 bases spanning the gap. The CDR3 runs 13 residues. The CDR3 nucleotides read TGTGCCAGCAGCTTACAGGGAAATTCACCCCTCCACTTT. It specifies CASSLQGNSPLHF.

This sequence joins TRBV6-5 and TRBJ2-2; 8 bases line up with TRBD1. The CDR3 sequence is 16 residues long. J gave up 7 bases and V 2 bases, and 9 bases lay outside the gene matches. CDR1 is MNHEY and CDR2 is SVGAGI in the germline V gene. CDR3 bases: TGTGCCAGCAGTTACGGGCCAGGGGGCGCCGGCGGGGAGCTGTTTTTT. Amino acid sequence: CASSYGPGGAGGELFF.

V and J are TRBV21-1 and TRBJ2-5; the D call TRBD2 from the table was never checked on the DNA. TRBV21-1 is a pseudogene segment. The CDR3 contains 19 residues. The CDR3 protein is CASSKVCRAGISGEETQYF. CDR3 coding DNA: TGTGCCAGCAGCAAAGTTTGTCGGGCAGGTATCTCGGGAGAGGAGACCCAGTACTTC.

The chain joins TRBV7-2 to TRBJ1-1; 7 nucleotides align to TRBD1. The CDR3 totals 14 residues. The ends lost 5 bases at V and 2 bases at J; junction bases unmatched: 5. Germline CDR1 is SGHTA and CDR2 is FQGNSA. Here the CDR3 DNA reads TGTGCCAGCAGCCAATGGACAGGAAACACTGAAGCTTTCTTT. This translates into CASSQWTGNTEAFF.

The V call is TRBV19, the J call TRBJ1-1; 7 bases are shared with TRBD1. Germline V gives CDR1 LNHDA, CDR2 SQIVND (reference sequence). This CDR3 comprises 13 residues. V lost 5 bases, J lost 0 bases, and 0 bases stayed unmatched. CDR3 DNA sequence: TGTGCCAGTAGTGACAGGGTGAACACTGAAGCTTTCTTT. Protein product: CASSDRVNTEAFF.

The chain couples TRBV9 to TRBJ1-2; D possibly corresponds to TRBD1 (6 bases). The CDR3 spans 13 residues. Germline CDR1 and CDR2: SGDLS and YYNGEE. The V end was cut by 4 bases, the J end by 8 bases, with 15 bases between. As DNA, the CDR3 is TGTGCCAGCAGCTCCCCGACAGGCCGGGGCTACACCTTC. Translating gives CASSSPTGRGYTF.

The chain joins TRBV3-1 (or the pseudogene TRBV3-2) to TRBJ2-5; D ambiguous. V shed 0 bases and J shed 5 bases, with 10 bases lying between them. Germline values: CDR1 LGHDT, CDR2 YNNKEL (reference sequence). CDR3 size: 14 residues. The CDR3, as DNA: TGTGCCAGCAGCCAAGATTTAGCCGCGGAGACCCAGTACTTC. Amino acids: CASSQDLAAETQYF.

A few counts support this clone. The CDR3 reads CASSPRREATYGYTF. The CDR3 nucleotides read TGTGCCAGTAGTCCCCGGAGGGAGGCAACCTATGGCTACACCTTC. V and J are TRBV19 and TRBJ1-2; no clear D. V was trimmed by 5 bases and J by 4 bases, leaving 17 bases between them. Germline V CDR1 and CDR2: LNHDA, SQIVND (reference sequence). The CDR3 has 15 amino acids.

This CDR3 is CASSPGLAVSTEQFF. The CDR3 nucleotides read TGTGCCAGCAGCCCCGGACTAGCGGTCTCAACTGAGCAGTTCTTC. The rearrangement joins TRBV28 to TRBJ2-1; 10 bases map to TRBD2. The V gene's germline CDR1 is MDHEN and CDR2 SYDVKM. This CDR3 is 15 amino acids long. J lost 9 bases, V lost 6 bases, and 11 bases had no gene match.

This chain links TRBV6-5 with TRBJ1-1, with 8 nucleotides matching TRBD1. With 8 bases clipped from V and 3 bases from J, the junction kept 2 bases outside the gene matches. CDR1 MNHEY and CDR2 SVGAGI come from the germline V gene. The CDR3 is 12 amino acids. The CDR3 is CASQTGDTEAFF. The CDR3 DNA follows: TGTGCCAGCCAGACAGGGGACACTGAAGCTTTCTTT.